The table lists the clone carrying this T cell receptor beta chain with a few counts. These data come from a study of T cells in Graves' hyperthyroidism and ophthalmopathy. Study details: Prior to any treatment, at the point of initial diagnosis, peripheral blood was collected.

The study defined stable Graves' hyperthyroidism as no ophthalmopathy progression within 18 months. Patients between 18 and 65 years old had hyperthyroidism, newly diagnosed and lasting under 2 months. Uncontrolled infection, other autoimmune disease, pregnancy or lactation disqualified patients from enrolment. Trimming took 10 bases from V and 4 from J; bases not matched to a gene: 7. Germline-derived CDR1 and CDR2 are ENHRY and SYGVKD. The CDR3 is made up of 14 amino acids. Template material for amplifying TCR beta CDR3 regions consisted of RNA transcripts. The HTBI primer set drove a first-round RT-PCR of the TCR CDR3. TCRdb processed the multiplex PCR reads anew with MiXCR; each CDR3 protein has one entry. The sample lists 300,000 to 450,000 distinct CDR3 sequences, 25% seen once, with roughly 70% in the top ten.

V usage is TRBV10-3 and J usage is TRBJ2-7; 13 bases are a match to TRBD2. Source material: blood. This sequence originates from a man aged 50 to 59 with Graves' hyperthyroidism. CDR3 nucleotides: TGTGCCACCGGGACTAGCGGGACCAGATACGAGCAGTACTTC. It yields the protein CATGTSGTRYEQYF.